Each of the 11 T cell receptor beta chains below was sequenced from the same sample in a study of cytomegalovirus exposure and HLA in healthy donors (TCRdb year 2017). The library was generated by the immunoSEQ multiplex PCR assay. TCRdb took over this immuneACCESS table, retaining in-frame rearrangements with V and J assigned. Such tables are incomplete; in checked studies, under half of the missing clones stem from an unresolved V gene, and the remainder is unexplained. This sample has 68,000 or so clones in its table, and around 90% of those were observed once. Together, the top ten hold 2.5% to 3.5% of the sample. The sample comprised PBMCs. Receptors were obtained from a young man in good health and CMV-seronegative.

This clone was counted between two and nine times. The gene calls are TRBV7-2 and TRBJ2-7; TRBD2 aligns across 11 bases. This CDR3 has 16 amino acids. Looked up from germline, CDR1 is SGHTA and CDR2 is FQGNSA. Trimming at V came to 5 bases and at J to 3 bases, leaving 9 bases not matched to a gene. CDR3 sequence: CASSPQTSGTIYEQYF. The CDR3 DNA sequence: TGTGCCAGCAGCCCTCAGACTAGCGGGACTATCTACGAGCAGTACTTC.

This rearrangement joins TRBV5-4 to TRBJ2-7, with D possibly TRBD2 on 5 matching bases. Looked up from germline, CDR1 is SGHNT and CDR2 is YYREEE (reference sequence). Trimming took off 4 bases at V and 7 bases at J, with 24 bases between the two ends. CDR3 size: 16 residues. In DNA, the CDR3 is TGTGCCAGCAGCCTGCCCGAGCGGCCCTCTCTCCAAGAGCAGTACTTC. Protein sequence: CASSLPERPSLQEQYF.

The rearrangement links TRBV7-2 to TRBJ2-2; D gene ambiguous. Trimming stripped 3 bases from V and 1 base from J, with 12 bases between. The CDR3 is 16 amino acids. Germline V gives CDR1 SGHTA, CDR2 FQGNSA. The CDR3 sequence: CASSFTRRRNTGELFF. The CDR3 DNA reads as TGTGCCAGCAGCTTCACTCGACGGAGGAACACCGGGGAGCTGTTTTTT.

J is TRBJ2-3 and V is TRBV2, with 9 bases lining up with TRBD1. Germline-derived CDR1 and CDR2 are SNHLY and FYNNEI. Germline trimming cut 6 bases from V and 5 bases from J; bases unmatched to any gene: 6. The CDR3 has 14 amino acids. CDR3 in amino acids: CASRSGTGLDTQYF. The CDR3 nucleotides read TGTGCCAGCAGATCCGGGACAGGGTTAGATACGCAGTATTTT.

V gene TRBV15 combines with J gene TRBJ2-1; the match to TRBD2 covers 13 bases. The CDR3 has 15 residues. V was pared by 1 base and J by 6 bases, with 0 bases of the junction left unmatched. CDR1 and CDR2 (germline): LNHNV, YYDKDF (reference sequence). Here the CDR3 DNA reads TGTGCCACCAGCAGAGGGACTAGCGGGAGCAATGAGCAGTTCTTC. Its protein is CATSRGTSGSNEQFF.

The V gene is TRBV7-3, the J gene TRBJ2-3; TRBD2 aligns across 7 bases. CDR1 SGHTA and CDR2 FQGTGA come from the germline V gene. This CDR3 is 16 amino acids long. With V trimmed by 5 bases and J by 1 base, 9 bases remained unmatched. The CDR3 sequence is CASSGGEAGGTDTQYF. The CDR3 nucleotides read TGTGCCAGCAGCGGGGGGGAGGCGGGAGGCACAGATACGCAGTATTTT.

This clone was counted between two and nine times. The chain recombines TRBV7-9 with TRBJ1-2; TRBD1 aligns across 9 bases. CDR1 is SEHNR, CDR2 FQNEAQ, per germline (reference sequence). Trimming removed 1 base from V and 3 bases from J; junction bases left unmatched: 3. The CDR3 runs to 15 residues. Written as DNA, the CDR3 is TGTGCCAGCAGCTTAGGAGGGGACAGGGACTATGGCTACACCTTC. This codes for CASSLGGDRDYGYTF. The variable domain in full, with the rest retrieved from reference TRBV7-9 and TRBJ1-2, is DTGVSQNPRHKITKRGQNVTFRCDPISEHNRLYWYRQTLGQGPEFLTYFQNEAQLEKSRLLSDRFSAERPKGSFSTLEIQRTEQGDSAMYLCASSLGGDRDYGYTFGSGTRLTVV.

The chain carries TRBV28 and TRBJ2-6; 7 bases are shared with TRBD1. With V trimmed by 2 bases and J by 0 bases, 4 bases remained unmatched. CDR1 is MDHEN and CDR2 is SYDVKM in the germline V gene. CDR3 length: 17 amino acids. The CDR3 nucleotides are TGTGCCAGCAGTTTAACTGGGACAGACTCTGGGGCCAACGTCCTGACTTTC. Translation gives CASSLTGTDSGANVLTF. The variable domain in full, completed from reference TRBV28 and TRBJ2-6, reads DVKVTQSSRYLVKRTGEKVFLECVQDMDHENMFWYRQDPGLGLRLIYFSYDVKMKEKGDIPEGYSVSREKKERFSLILESASTNQTSMYLCASSLTGTDSGANVLTFGAGSRLTVL.

This rearrangement joins TRBV7-9 to TRBJ1-4; TRBD1 matches at 7 bases. The germline V gene has CDR1 SEHNR and CDR2 FQNEAQ (reference sequence). The CDR3 sequence is 15 residues long. V dropped 4 bases and J dropped 7; count of bases not matched to a gene: 9. The CDR3 bases are TGTGCCAGCAGCTACGACCCACACAGGGGTGAAAAACTGTTTTTT. It yields the protein CASSYDPHRGEKLFF.

V gene TRBV7-9 combines with J gene TRBJ2-1, with 7 bases that match TRBD2. The CDR3 totals 18 residues. From germline, CDR1 is SEHNR and CDR2 FQNEAQ (reference sequence). The V and J ends lost 0 bases and 0 bases, in that order; junction bases with no gene match: 8. This CDR3 reads CASSLARLADYSYNEQFF. CDR3 DNA: TGTGCCAGCAGCTTAGCGAGGCTAGCGGATTACTCCTACAATGAGCAGTTCTTC. Looking up the rest from reference TRBV7-9 and TRBJ2-1 gives the full variable domain: DTGVSQNPRHKITKRGQNVTFRCDPISEHNRLYWYRQTLGQGPEFLTYFQNEAQLEKSRLLSDRFSAERPKGSFSTLEIQRTEQGDSAMYLCASSLARLADYSYNEQFFGPGTRLTVL.

V and J are TRBV7-9 and TRBJ1-5; TRBD1 matches at 9 bases. This CDR3 is 14 amino acids long. Trimming cost V 4 bases and J 7 bases; bases outside gene matches: 5. The V gene's germline CDR1 is SEHNR and CDR2 FQNEAQ (reference sequence). The CDR3 nucleotides read TGTGCCAGCAGCTACACAGGGGGCGTCCAGCCCCAGCATTTT. Amino acids: CASSYTGGVQPQHF.